This T cell receptor (beta chain) derives from a study of blood T cell repertoires in COVID-19. Study background: The cDNA or gDNA used as material had been derived from T cells, B-cell-depleted T cells, or PBMCs.

This CDR3 is 14 amino acids long. Trimming left V 10 bases short and J 1 base short, with 14 bases between. Looked up from germline, CDR1 is MNHNY and CDR2 is SVGAGI (reference sequence). TCRdb's table, derived via immunoSEQ multiplex PCR, lists solely in-frame clones and lacks some. The profile covers some 150,000 clones, with about 83% appearing a single time and 12% taken by the ten largest. Patients at the Seattle site were enrolled during active infection and followed longitudinally. This chain uses TRBV6-6 with TRBJ1-5, with D unresolved. Material: peripheral blood. The clonotype was recovered from a woman aged 55-70 years with COVID-19, enrolled during active disease. CDR3: CATGVSVSNQPQHF. In nucleotides, the CDR3 is TGTGCCACCGGGGTCTCGGTGAGCAATCAGCCCCAGCATTTT.